This T cell receptor beta chain is from a study of blood T cell repertoires in COVID-19. For the study at large: The United States, Italy and Spain provided the acute and convalescent COVID-19 samples. PBMCs, B-cell-depleted T cells, or T cells provided the cDNA or gDNA that made up the material.

J lost 0 bases, V lost 1 base, and 6 bases had no gene match. CDR3 size: 16 residues. CDR1 MDHEN and CDR2 SYDVKM come from the germline V gene. Clinical history as reported by participants underpinned cohort assignment. Per the authors' pipeline: Reference gene primer amplification gave nucleated cell count estimates. Produced via immunoSEQ multiplex PCR; TCRdb's table is partial and in-frame only. V and J calls plus clone size are reproduced from that table; the DNA served to infer D and trimming. Of approximately 240,000 clones in the sample, 75% to 95% were seen once. What was sequenced was PBMCs or T cells enriched from blood (not recorded which). The clonotype comes from a woman aged 18-29 years who had recovered from COVID-19. The V and J genes are TRBV28 and TRBJ2-7; TRBD2 aligns across 7 bases. CDR3 in amino acids: CASSLFPRDYSYEQYF. The CDR3 DNA follows: TGTGCCAGCAGTTTATTTCCCCGGGACTACTCCTACGAGCAGTACTTC.